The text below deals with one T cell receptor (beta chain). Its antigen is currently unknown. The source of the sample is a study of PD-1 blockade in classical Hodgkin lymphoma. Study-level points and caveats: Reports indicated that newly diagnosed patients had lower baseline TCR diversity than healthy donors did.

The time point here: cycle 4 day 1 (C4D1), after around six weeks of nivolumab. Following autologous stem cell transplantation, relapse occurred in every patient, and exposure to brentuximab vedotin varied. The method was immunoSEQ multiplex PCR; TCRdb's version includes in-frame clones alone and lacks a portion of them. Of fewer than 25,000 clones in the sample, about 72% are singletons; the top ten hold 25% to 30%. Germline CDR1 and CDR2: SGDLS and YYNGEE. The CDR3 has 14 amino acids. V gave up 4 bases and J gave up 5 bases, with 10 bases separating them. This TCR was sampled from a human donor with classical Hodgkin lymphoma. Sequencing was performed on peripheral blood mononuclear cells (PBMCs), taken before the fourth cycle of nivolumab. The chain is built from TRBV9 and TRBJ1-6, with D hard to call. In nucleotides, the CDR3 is TGTGCCAGCAGCACCGGACTTAATAATTCACCCCTCCACTTT. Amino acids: CASSTGLNNSPLHF.